This T cell receptor (beta chain) was found in a study of blood T cell repertoires in COVID-19. Looking at the study overall: From the United States, Italy and Spain came samples of acute and convalescent COVID-19. Nucleic acid was either cDNA or gDNA, and it came from T cells, B-cell-depleted T cells, or PBMCs.

In the authors' methods: Estimates of nucleated cell counts were drawn from the amplification of reference gene primers. Sequenced by immunoSEQ multiplex PCR; TCRdb stores in-frame clones only, minus some. V and J calls and clone size are as listed in that table; D and trimming were resolved from the DNA. The sample gives 80,000 to 100,000 clones, 81% of which show up once; roughly 4.4% is in the top ten. The V gene end was trimmed by 10 bases and the J gene end by 2 bases; junction bases not matched to a gene: 4. The CDR3 length is 13 residues. Per germline, CDR1 MNHNY and CDR2 SVGAGI (reference sequence).

The chain links TRBV6-6 to TRBJ2-2; TRBD1 matches at 7 bases. Sequenced input: peripheral blood. This sequence originates from a man aged 55 to 70 with acute or convalescent COVID-19. The CDR3 sequence: CATTGVNTGELFF. The CDR3 DNA sequence: TGTGCCACTACAGGGGTAAACACCGGGGAGCTGTTTTTT.